Detailed here is one TCR beta chain. It lacks a known antigen. The input lacks base qualities; no much larger clone sits a single base away. These data belong to a study of cytomegalovirus exposure and HLA in healthy donors (dated by TCRdb to the late 2010s). Regarding the complete study: An earlier analysis of several hundred of the donors reported approximately 300 Gb of sequence data and more than 90 million unique TCR beta sequences from 150 million to 200 million T cells. In an earlier analysis of roughly 600 of the donors, high-throughput TCR beta sequencing was used to judge whether each TCR beta V gene segment behaved as functional or pseudogenic. High-throughput TCR immunosequencing, statistical association of individual TCRs with disease status, and machine learning were combined to predict cytomegalovirus infection status. Because of strong linkage in the cohort, roughly five DR-DQ haplotypes were treated as single units for association and clustering. Among the roughly 400 genotyped donors, approximately 77% belonged to the genetic ancestry cluster associated with self-reported Caucasian donors. In a later genetic analysis, genome-wide SNP genotypes for about 55% of the 666 donors were used, and that subset was treated as a discovery cohort. A separate validation cohort of about 110 different subjects was used in addition to the approximately 700-subject first cohort. The T cell repertoires of 550 to 850 subjects were profiled by immunosequencing and related to cytomegalovirus serostatus. Every discovery cohort repertoire had been produced on one sequencing platform. A later analysis re-analyzed previously published TCR beta repertoires from 550 to 700 donors and added high-resolution HLA genotyping to study TCR occurrence patterns. The study aimed to test whether signatures of past pathogen exposure could be identified by cataloging public T cell receptors. Donor age, sex, ethnicity and CMV serostatus were collected together with the repertoire data. Class I and class II HLA loci were covered by the typing at four-digit resolution. An early release that covered several hundred HLA-typed donors contained about 290 gigabases of sequencing data and 70 million to 100 million unique TCR sequences. In the later analysis, no new phenotypic data were used to find candidate immune exposures; instead, reliance was placed on TCR beta sequences and their occurrence across donors. The number of typed donors differed by locus: about 620-640 for A, B, C, DRB1 and DQB1; 500 to 550 for DQA1; roughly 600 for DPA1; and roughly 450 for DPB1. Among roughly 400 genotyped donors of the cohort, an average of approximately 220,000 unique TCR beta nucleotide sequences was sequenced per donor, of which 15% to 20% were non-productive. Results and caveats for the whole study, not just this receptor: An association between a missense DCLRE1C variant and V-gene and J-gene trimming of TCR beta chains was found in a later genetic analysis and replicated in an independent cohort. A few of the identified cytomegalovirus-associated TCR beta chains were confirmed in vitro to be specific for cytomegalovirus antigens. Most TCR sequences were seen in very few donors, while some public TCRs were found in many individuals. A further reported finding was that TCR beta sequences accurately predicted the HLA-A and HLA-B alleles for most subjects in the first cohort. In an earlier analysis of 587 of the donors, most TCR beta V segments appeared in productive rearrangements about 87% or about 30% of the time, broadly matching IMGT annotations. The study gave a list of 150 to 200 TCR beta chains associated with cytomegalovirus. The only immune exposure information available for the cohort was CMV serostatus. Several of the top co-occurrence clusters appeared to be linked to parvovirus B19, influenza, CMV and Epstein-Barr virus, according to a later analysis. Because HLA typing was unavailable for some donors at each locus, only the typed subset was used in association tests. In a later analysis, 15,000 to 20,000 TCR beta sequences were associated with specific HLA alleles at a false discovery rate of 0.05. Sequencing depth was assumed to be roughly uniform across donors in the presence/absence analyses, though that assumption may not hold. Because counts were too low, 15 or so rarely observed V segments, including chromosome 9 orphons, were excluded from the earlier analysis of 500 to 700 of the donors. When HLA alleles, especially DR and DQ, strongly co-occurred, attributing TCR associations to individual alleles was difficult. Some IMGT-functional V segments, including TRBV6-2 and TRBV6-3, could not be told apart with the 87-base-pair reads, so those segments were excluded. In a later genetic analysis, fewer N-insertions in productive TCRs were reported among donors in an Asian-associated ancestry cluster than the roughly 700-donor mean. Correlated functional status among segregating V segments might reflect linkage disequilibrium, but an unknown experimental factor could not be ruled out. The cohort was sequenced for TCR beta chains only, and without alpha or paired-chain data the features that could be detected were limited. In both the original and validation cohorts, the classifier was reported to diagnose cytomegalovirus status with high specificity and sensitivity. In a later analysis, the rate of TCR association differed among HLA loci, with DRB1 alleles having the most associated TCRs and HLA-C alleles having the fewest. The authors suggested that the approach could potentially be extended to other disease states and immunological phenotypes. In a later analysis, HLA-associated TCR beta chains showed more clonal expansion and lower generation probabilities than non-associated chains that were equally common. According to a later analysis, most CMV-associated TCR beta chains appeared to be HLA-restricted, and the HLA associations seemed to be driven largely by CMV exposure. The sequencing pipeline was judged likely to have produced a cluster of highly shared sequence variants as a technical artifact.

The library was built by means of the immunoSEQ multiplex PCR assay. The multiplex PCR relied on a mix of 60 forward primers for TCR Vbeta segments and 13 reverse primers for TCR Jbeta segments. Amplification of the CDR3 region of rearranged TCR beta genes was performed with a multiplex PCR assay on genomic DNA. Amplified TCR beta libraries were sequenced as 87-base-pair reads on the Illumina HiSeq System. Per the source publication's procedure: A later analysis counted approximately 74 million unique TCR beta chains across the 666 repertoires, and 10 million to 11 million of these chains were shared by at least two donors. Raw reads were error-corrected and collapsed into unique sequences with a nearest-neighbor algorithm that merged closely related sequences to remove PCR and sequencing errors. V, D and J gene segments were assigned by aligning CDR3 sequences to IMGT reference sequences. For a sequence to be retained, a match of at least six nucleotides to both a V gene segment and a J gene segment was required. A rearrangement counted as productive if the CDR3 had no stop codons and remained in frame with V and J, and every other rearrangement counted as non-productive. Following IMGT convention, CDR3 was defined as the stretch from the second conserved V-encoded cysteine up to the conserved J-encoded phenylalanine. The earlier analysis of approximately 500 of the donors excluded sequences that lacked an unambiguous match to a single V gene segment. In an earlier analysis of 450 to 750 of the donors, a V segment was called functional when productive rearrangements were above 56.7%, and segregating when the standard deviation between donors exceeded 5%. A statistical classification framework was developed to diagnose cytomegalovirus status using the catalog of TCR beta chain sequences. V and J gene assignment, in a later analysis, came from comparing TCR nucleotide sequences with IMGT/GENE-DB human TR gene sequences. In a later analysis, CDR3 sequences and most-parsimonious VDJ recombination scenarios were assigned using the TCRdist pipeline. In a later analysis, every TCR beta chain was defined by the combination of its CDR3 amino acid sequence and its V-gene family, and reads without a unique V-gene family were dropped. To address suspected cross-contamination and a sequencing artifact, a later analysis removed a few hundred highly shared, low-generation-probability nucleotide sequences. In a later analysis, a clonal expansion index was calculated for each public chain from normalized within-repertoire ranks of inferred template counts. In a later analysis, generation probabilities were computed with a VDJ recombination model fitted to out-of-frame rearrangements, and the resulting probabilities were checked against IGoR. A later analysis scored TCR-TCR, TCR-HLA and TCR-CMV co-occurrence with hypergeometric tests, applying a repertoire-size bias correction to TCR pairs. To estimate false discovery rates, a later analysis permuted the HLA or CMV assignments 20 times. In a later analysis, co-occurring TCRs were grouped using DBSCAN, with TCRdist sequence similarity added in when clustering inside HLA-allele-positive subsets. Repertoires with fewer than 30,000 or more than 120,000 public chains were left out of co-occurrence clustering, as were about 5 repertoires with anomalous nucleotide sharing. Entries here come from immuneACCESS through TCRdb and include only in-frame sequences with V and J called. Some clones fail to appear in such tables; in the studies checked, an unresolved V gene covers under half of the shortfall, and the cause of the remainder is unknown. D and trimming were read from the DNA, whereas the V and J calls and clone size are those reported in that table. This sample gives about 250,000 clones in total; over 70% of them show up just once. The top ten clones comprise about 0.3% of the sample.

At the junction V is shortened by 2 bases and J by 0 bases, with 8 bases in between. From a lookup of the germline V gene, CDR1 and CDR2 are MGHDK and SYGVNS. The CDR3 spans 15 residues, from the cysteine through the phenylalanine. Only the CDR3 part of the read is kept: 45 bases, read in frame from the first base. In total, 600 or so healthy bone marrow donors made up the cohort. At the time of sampling, all cohort members were nominally healthy, though unrecorded immune exposures were likely present. The donor was CMV seronegative and belonged to the group of approximately 320 seronegative cohort members. Each donor provided a peripheral blood sample, and peripheral blood mononuclear cells were used for TCR beta sequencing. Genomic DNA was extracted from the blood cell samples with the Qiagen DNeasy Blood Extraction Kit.

The receptor's source is a girl aged 2-10 years in good health and CMV-seronegative. The chain links TRBV25-1 with TRBJ1-3; the D gene is unclear. The sequenced sample consisted of PBMCs. The DNA sequence is as follows: TGTGCCAGCAGTGAACCCCCCAGCTCTGGAAACACCATATATTTT. Its amino acids are CASSEPPSSGNTIYF. Supplemented by the reference TRBV25-1 and TRBJ1-3 proteins around the CDR3, the complete variable domain is EADIYQTPRYLVIGTGKKITLECSQTMGHDKMYWYQQDPGMELHLIHYSYGVNSTEKGDLSSESTVSRIRTEHFPLTLESARPSHTSQYLCASSEPPSSGNTIYFGEGSWLTVV.